Listed below are T cell receptor beta chains from one sample, sequenced in a study of T cells in narcolepsy. Produced via immunoSEQ multiplex PCR; TCRdb's table is partial and in-frame only. The sample holds over 40,000 clones; 88% are singletons and the top ten take less than 1.5%. Specimen: CD45RA- memory CD4+ T cells from PBMCs. Every receptor here comes from a human donor with narcolepsy. CDR3s include the opening cysteine and the closing phenylalanine or tryptophan. A D gene is named only where the DNA matches it firmly. Size is stated for part of the rows, as once, few or many counts, or as a class when the clone is expanded.

clone size,V gene,D gene,J gene,CDR3 protein,CDR3 DNA
NA,TRBV4-1,NA,TRBJ1-1,CASSPRAGNTEAFF,TGCGCCAGCAGCCCCCGGGCAGGTAACACTGAAGCTTTCTTT
NA,TRBV4-3,NA,TRBJ1-1,CASSQGRGEDTEAFF,TGCGCCAGCAGCCAAGGTCGGGGAGAAGACACTGAAGCTTTCTTT
NA,TRBV7-8,TRBD2,TRBJ2-5,CASSSPKTTSGRQETQYF,TGTGCCAGCAGCTCCCCCAAGACCACTAGCGGGAGGCAAGAGACCCAGTACTTC
NA,TRBV30,TRBD1,TRBJ1-5,CAWSVRGRGFDQPQHF,TGTGCCTGGAGTGTACGGGGCAGGGGGTTCGACCAGCCCCAGCATTTT
NA,TRBV6-4,TRBD1,TRBJ1-1,CASRDEDRGEAFF,TGTGCCAGCAGGGACGAGGACAGGGGTGAAGCTTTCTTT
NA,TRBV19,NA,TRBJ2-1,CASSIGYTNEQFF,TGTGCCAGTAGTATAGGATATACAAATGAGCAGTTCTTC
NA,TRBV2,TRBD1,TRBJ1-2,CASTGQAPYTF,TGTGCCAGCACTGGACAGGCCCCCTACACCTTC
NA,TRBV6-1,TRBD2,TRBJ2-7,CASTDSGTHLFPQYF,TGTGCCAGCACCGACAGCGGGACCCACCTCTTCCCGCAGTACTTC
NA,TRBV5-1,NA,TRBJ2-7,CASSVGGGVGEQYF,TGCGCCAGCAGCGTCGGTGGGGGTGTAGGCGAGCAGTACTTC
NA,TRBV6-5,TRBD1,TRBJ1-6,CASSHRTGPNSPLHF,TGTGCCAGCAGTCACCGGACAGGCCCGAATTCACCCCTCCACTTT
NA,TRBV7-3,NA,TRBJ2-2,CASSLSANGELFF,TGTGCCAGCAGCTTATCGGCGAACGGGGAGCTGTTTTTT
NA,TRBV5-1,NA,TRBJ2-3,CASSLGGYTDTQYF,TGCGCCAGCAGCTTGGGGGGCTACACAGATACGCAGTATTTT
NA,TRBV7-2,NA,TRBJ1-2,CASSLDSSSGYTF,TGTGCCAGCAGCTTAGACAGCTCCAGTGGCTACACCTTC
few,TRBV4-1,TRBD2,TRBJ2-1,CASSQVVTSGYNEQFF,TGCGCCAGCAGCCAAGTCGTGACTAGCGGCTACAATGAGCAGTTCTTC
once,TRBV28,NA,TRBJ2-3,CASSLEQDTQYF,TGTGCCAGCAGTTTAGAGCAAGATACGCAGTATTTT
few,TRBV6-6,NA,TRBJ2-1,CASSWLVDEQFF,TGTGCCAGCAGTTGGTTGGTCGATGAGCAGTTCTTC
NA,TRBV5-4,NA,TRBJ1-2,CASRDPRGTYYGYTF,TGTGCCAGCAGAGACCCCAGGGGTACTTACTATGGCTACACCTTC
NA,TRBV19,TRBD1,TRBJ1-1,CASRTGAGTEAFF,TGTGCCAGCCGGACAGGGGCCGGCACTGAAGCTTTCTTT
NA,TRBV2,TRBD1,TRBJ2-3,CASSRTGGGDTQYF,TGTGCCAGCAGTCGGACAGGGGGCGGAGATACGCAGTATTTT
once,TRBV6-1,NA,TRBJ2-7,CASSALDGGAGEQYF,TGTGCCAGCAGTGCCCTGGACGGGGGCGCGGGCGAGCAGTACTTC
NA,TRBV5-1,NA,TRBJ2-1,CASSLELTNEQFF,TGCGCCAGCAGCTTGGAGTTAACCAATGAGCAGTTCTTC
NA,TRBV7-9,TRBD2,TRBJ2-7,CASRPREGLSHEQYF,TGTGCCAGCAGGCCTCGGGAGGGCCTCTCCCACGAGCAGTACTTC
NA,TRBV29-1,NA,TRBJ1-1,CSCRNTEAFF,TGCAGCTGTCGGAACACTGAAGCTTTCTTT
NA,TRBV6-1,NA,TRBJ2-2,CASSESAGSTGELFF,TGTGCCAGCAGTGAATCAGCAGGGTCCACCGGGGAGCTGTTTTTT
NA,TRBV5-6,NA,TRBJ2-2,CASSLLASGGELFF,TGTGCCAGCAGCTTGTTAGCGTCGGGCGGGGAGCTGTTTTTT